This T cell receptor beta chain emerged from a study of glioma-infiltrating T cells. Using RNA template, CDR3s of TCR alpha and beta were amplified with iRepertoire arm-PCR. One-step reverse transcription and amplification started from approximately 100-400 ng of tissue mRNA or PBMC total RNA. TCRdb ran MiXCR on the multiplex PCR reads and lists one entry per CDR3 protein. This table has more than 95,000 distinct CDR3 sequences, about 23% appearing once. Germline CDR1 reads SGHAT; CDR2 reads FQNNGV. CDR3 length: 15 residues. V gave up 5 bases and J gave up 2 bases, with 14 bases separating them. A few counts support this clonotype. Its specificity is not known. General study results and limits: Very few CDR3 sequences were shared between tissue and blood. Non-neoplastic patients had below-expected tissue-blood divergence, while all gliomas exceeded expectation.

The receptor's source is a human donor with low-grade glioma or glioblastoma, undergoing nonglioma brain surgery, or in good health (not recorded which). Sequencing was carried out using glioma tissue, nonneoplastic brain tissue, or PBMCs (not recorded which). This rearrangement joins TRBV11-2 to TRBJ2-3; D might be TRBD1 or TRBD2, each matching 5 bases. In DNA, the CDR3 is TGTGCCAGCAGCCCATATGGGGGAGACACAGATACGCAGTATTTT. Translating gives CASSPYGGDTDTQYF.